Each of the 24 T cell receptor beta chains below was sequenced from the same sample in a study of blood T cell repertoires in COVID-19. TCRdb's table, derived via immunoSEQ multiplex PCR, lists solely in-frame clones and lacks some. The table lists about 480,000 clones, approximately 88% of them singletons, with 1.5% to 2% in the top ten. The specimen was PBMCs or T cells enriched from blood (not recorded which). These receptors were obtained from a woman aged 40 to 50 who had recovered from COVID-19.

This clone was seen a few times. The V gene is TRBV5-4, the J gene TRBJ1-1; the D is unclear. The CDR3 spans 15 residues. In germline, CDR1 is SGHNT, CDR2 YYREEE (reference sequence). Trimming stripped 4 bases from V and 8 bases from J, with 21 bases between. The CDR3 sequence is CASSPWRGSGKEAFF. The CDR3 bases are TGTGCCAGCAGCCCCTGGCGGGGATCTGGCAAAGAAGCTTTCTTT. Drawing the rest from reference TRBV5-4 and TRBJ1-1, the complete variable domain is ETGVTQSPTHLIKTRGQQVTLRCSSQSGHNTVSWYQQALGQGPQFIFQYYREEENGRGNFPPRFSGLQFPNYSSELNVNALELDDSALYLCASSPWRGSGKEAFFGQGTRLTVV.

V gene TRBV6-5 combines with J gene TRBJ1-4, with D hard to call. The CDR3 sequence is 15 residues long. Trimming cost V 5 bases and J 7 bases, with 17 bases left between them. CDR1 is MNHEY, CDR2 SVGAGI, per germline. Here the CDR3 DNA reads TGTGCCAGCAGTACCCCTCGGGGAGGGTTTGAAAAACTGTTTTTT. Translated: CASSTPRGGFEKLFF.

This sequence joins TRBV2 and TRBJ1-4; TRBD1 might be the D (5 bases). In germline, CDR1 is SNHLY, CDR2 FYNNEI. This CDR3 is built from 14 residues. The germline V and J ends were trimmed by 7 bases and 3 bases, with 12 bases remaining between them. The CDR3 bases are TGTGCCAGCACTTCAGACAGCCCTAATGAAAAACTGTTTTTT. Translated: CASTSDSPNEKLFF.

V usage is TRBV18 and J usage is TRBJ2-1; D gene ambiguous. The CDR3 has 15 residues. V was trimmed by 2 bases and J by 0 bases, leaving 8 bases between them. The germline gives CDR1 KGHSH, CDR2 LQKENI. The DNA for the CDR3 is TGTGCCAGCTCACCAAACGGGTTCTCCTACAATGAGCAGTTCTTC. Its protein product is CASSPNGFSYNEQFF.

The CDR3 reads CASSKGQGNSPLHF. The CDR3 DNA is TGTGCCAGCTCAAAGGGACAGGGGAATTCACCCCTCCACTTT. The gene calls are TRBV2 and TRBJ1-6, with 10 bases that match TRBD1. This CDR3 is built from 14 residues. In germline, CDR1 is SNHLY, CDR2 FYNNEI. V trimming: 8 bases; J trimming: 7 bases; junction bases outside the gene matches: 5.

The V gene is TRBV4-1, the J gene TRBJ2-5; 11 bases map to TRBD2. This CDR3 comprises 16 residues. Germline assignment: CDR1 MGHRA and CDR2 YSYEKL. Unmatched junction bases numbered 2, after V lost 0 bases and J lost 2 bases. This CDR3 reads CASSQEGLAVQETQYF. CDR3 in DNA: TGCGCCAGCAGCCAAGAGGGACTAGCGGTTCAAGAGACCCAGTACTTC.

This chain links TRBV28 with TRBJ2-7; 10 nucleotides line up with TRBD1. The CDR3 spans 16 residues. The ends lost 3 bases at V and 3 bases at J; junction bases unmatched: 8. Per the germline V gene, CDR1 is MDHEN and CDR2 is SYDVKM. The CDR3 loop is CASSFVGTGESYEQYF. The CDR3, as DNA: TGTGCCAGCAGTTTTGTGGGGACAGGGGAGAGCTACGAGCAGTACTTC.

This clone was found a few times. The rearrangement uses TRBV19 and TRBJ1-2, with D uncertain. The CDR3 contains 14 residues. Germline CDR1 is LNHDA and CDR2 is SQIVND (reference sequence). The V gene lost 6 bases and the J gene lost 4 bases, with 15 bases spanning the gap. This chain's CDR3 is CASRREGNSYGYTF. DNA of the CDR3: TGTGCCAGTAGGAGGGAGGGTAACTCCTATGGCTACACCTTC.

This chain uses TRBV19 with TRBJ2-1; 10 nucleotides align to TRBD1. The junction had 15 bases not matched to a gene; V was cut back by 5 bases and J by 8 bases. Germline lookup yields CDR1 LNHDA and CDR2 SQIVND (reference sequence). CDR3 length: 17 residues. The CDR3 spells CASSQGSGTGAFYEQFF. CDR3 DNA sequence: TGTGCCAGTAGTCAAGGCTCCGGGACAGGGGCTTTTTATGAGCAGTTCTTC.

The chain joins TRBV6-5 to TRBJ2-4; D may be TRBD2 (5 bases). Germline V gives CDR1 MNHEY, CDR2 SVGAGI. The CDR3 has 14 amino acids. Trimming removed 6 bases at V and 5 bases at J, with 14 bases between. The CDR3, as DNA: TGTGCCAGCAGGGGAGACTCGACGCAAAACATTCAGTACTTC. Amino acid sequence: CASRGDSTQNIQYF.

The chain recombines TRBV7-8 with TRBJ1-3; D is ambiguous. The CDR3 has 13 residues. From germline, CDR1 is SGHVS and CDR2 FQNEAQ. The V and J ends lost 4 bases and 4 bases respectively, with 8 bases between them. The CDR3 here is CASSSVTGNTIYF. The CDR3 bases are TGTGCCAGCAGCTCGGTCACGGGAAACACCATATATTTT.

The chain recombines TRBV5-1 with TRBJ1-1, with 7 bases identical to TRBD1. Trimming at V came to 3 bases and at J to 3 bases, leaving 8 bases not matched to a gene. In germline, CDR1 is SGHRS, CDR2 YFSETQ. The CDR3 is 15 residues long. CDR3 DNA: TGCGCCAGCAGCTCTCGGACCCAGGGGGACACTGAAGCTTTCTTT. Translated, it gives CASSSRTQGDTEAFF.

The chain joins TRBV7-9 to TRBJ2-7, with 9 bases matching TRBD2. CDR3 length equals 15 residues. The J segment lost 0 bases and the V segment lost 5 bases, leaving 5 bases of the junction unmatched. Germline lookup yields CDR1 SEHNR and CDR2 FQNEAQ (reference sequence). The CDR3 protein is CASSGGRASSYEQYF. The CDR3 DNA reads TGTGCCAGCAGCGGCGGGAGGGCCAGCTCCTACGAGCAGTACTTC.

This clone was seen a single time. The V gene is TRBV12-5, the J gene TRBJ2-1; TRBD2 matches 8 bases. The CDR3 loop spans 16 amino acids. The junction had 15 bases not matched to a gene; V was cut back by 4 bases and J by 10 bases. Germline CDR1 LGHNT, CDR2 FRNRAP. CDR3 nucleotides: TGTGCTAGTGGTTCCCCTATGACTAGCGCCGCGGGGGAGCAGTTCTTC. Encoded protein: CASGSPMTSAAGEQFF.

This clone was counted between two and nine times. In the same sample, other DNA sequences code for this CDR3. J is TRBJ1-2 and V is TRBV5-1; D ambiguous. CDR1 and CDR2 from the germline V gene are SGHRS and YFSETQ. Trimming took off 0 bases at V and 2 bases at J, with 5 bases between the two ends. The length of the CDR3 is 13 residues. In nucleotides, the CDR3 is TGCGCCAGCAGCTTGGGGCAGAACTATGGCTACACCTTC. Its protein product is CASSLGQNYGYTF.

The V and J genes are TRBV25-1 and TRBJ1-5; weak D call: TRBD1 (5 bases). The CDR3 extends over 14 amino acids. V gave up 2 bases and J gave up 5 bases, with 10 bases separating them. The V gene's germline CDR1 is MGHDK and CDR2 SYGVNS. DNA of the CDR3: TGTGCCAGCAGTGAAAGCAGGGTCGATCAGCCCCAGCATTTT. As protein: CASSESRVDQPQHF.

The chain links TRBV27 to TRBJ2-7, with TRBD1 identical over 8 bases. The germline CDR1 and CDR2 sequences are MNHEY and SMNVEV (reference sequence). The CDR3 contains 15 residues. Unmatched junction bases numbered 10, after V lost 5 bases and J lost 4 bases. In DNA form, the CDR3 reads TGTGCCAGCAGTGCCCGGGACAGGTTTTCGTACGAGCAGTACTTC. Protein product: CASSARDRFSYEQYF.

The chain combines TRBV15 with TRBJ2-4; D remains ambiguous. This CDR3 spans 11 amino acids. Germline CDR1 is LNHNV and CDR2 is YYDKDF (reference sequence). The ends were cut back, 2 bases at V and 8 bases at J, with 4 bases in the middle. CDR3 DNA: TGTGCCACCAGCAGACAGGACATTCAGTACTTC. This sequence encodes CATSRQDIQYF.

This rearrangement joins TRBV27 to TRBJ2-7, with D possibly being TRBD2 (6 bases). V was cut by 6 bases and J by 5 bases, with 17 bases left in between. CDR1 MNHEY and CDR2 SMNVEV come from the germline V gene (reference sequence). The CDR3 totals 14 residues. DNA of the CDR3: TGTGCCAGCAGCCGGGGTCTAGCGTACCACGAGCAGTACTTC. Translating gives CASSRGLAYHEQYF.

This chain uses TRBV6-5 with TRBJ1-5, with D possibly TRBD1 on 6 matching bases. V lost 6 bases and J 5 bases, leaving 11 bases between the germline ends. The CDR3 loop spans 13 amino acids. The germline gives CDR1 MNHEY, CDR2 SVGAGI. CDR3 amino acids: CASRVGAHQPQHF. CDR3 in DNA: TGTGCCAGCAGGGTGGGGGCCCATCAGCCCCAGCATTTT.

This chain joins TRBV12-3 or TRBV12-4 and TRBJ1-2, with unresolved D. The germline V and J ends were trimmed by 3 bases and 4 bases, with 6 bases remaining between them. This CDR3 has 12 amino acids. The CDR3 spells CASSLAGYGYTF. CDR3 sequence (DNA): TGTGCCAGCAGTTTGGCGGGCTATGGCTACACCTTC.

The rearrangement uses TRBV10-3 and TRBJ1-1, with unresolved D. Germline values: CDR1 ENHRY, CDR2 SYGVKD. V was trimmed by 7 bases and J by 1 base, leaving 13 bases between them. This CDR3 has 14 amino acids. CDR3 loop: CAINRSGGNTEAFF. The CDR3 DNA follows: TGTGCCATCAATCGGAGTGGTGGGAACACTGAAGCTTTCTTT.

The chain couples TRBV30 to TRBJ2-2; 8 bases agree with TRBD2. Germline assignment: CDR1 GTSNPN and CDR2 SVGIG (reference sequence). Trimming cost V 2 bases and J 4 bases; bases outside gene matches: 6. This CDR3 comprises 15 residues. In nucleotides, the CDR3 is TGTGCCTGGAGTCGTTGGCGGGAGGCCACCGGGGAGCTGTTTTTT. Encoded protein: CAWSRWREATGELFF.

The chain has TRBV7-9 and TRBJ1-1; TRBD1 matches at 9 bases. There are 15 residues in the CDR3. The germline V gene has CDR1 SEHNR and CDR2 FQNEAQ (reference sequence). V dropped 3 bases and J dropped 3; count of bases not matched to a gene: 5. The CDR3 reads CASSFRTGAHTEAFF. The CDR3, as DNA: TGTGCCAGCAGCTTCCGGACAGGGGCGCACACTGAAGCTTTCTTT. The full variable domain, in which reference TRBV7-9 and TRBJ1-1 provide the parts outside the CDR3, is DTGVSQNPRHKITKRGQNVTFRCDPISEHNRLYWYRQTLGQGPEFLTYFQNEAQLEKSRLLSDRFSAERPKGSFSTLEIQRTEQGDSAMYLCASSFRTGAHTEAFFGQGTRLTVV.